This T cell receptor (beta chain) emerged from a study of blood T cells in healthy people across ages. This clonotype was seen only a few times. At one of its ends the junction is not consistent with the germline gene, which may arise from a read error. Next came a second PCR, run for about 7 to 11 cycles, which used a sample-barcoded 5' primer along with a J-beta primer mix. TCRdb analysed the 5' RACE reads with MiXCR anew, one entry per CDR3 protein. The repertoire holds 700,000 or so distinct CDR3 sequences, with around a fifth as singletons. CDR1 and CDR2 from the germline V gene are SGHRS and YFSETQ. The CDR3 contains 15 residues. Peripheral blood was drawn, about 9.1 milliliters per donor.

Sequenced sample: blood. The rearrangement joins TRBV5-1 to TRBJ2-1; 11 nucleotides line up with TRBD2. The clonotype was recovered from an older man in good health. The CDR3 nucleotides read TGCGCCAGCAGCTCTTTGGGACTAGCGGCCAATAAGCAGTTCTTC. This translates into CASSSLGLAANKQFF.